The 27 T cell receptor beta chains presented below share a single source sample, sequenced in a study of T cell responses to AZD1222 COVID-19 vaccine. Some clones are missing from TCRdb's copy, which holds only in-frame ones; the method was immunoSEQ multiplex PCR. The data hold roughly 91,000 clones, with 70% to 90% observed a single time. Sample: peripheral blood, taken on day 0 of AZD1222 vaccination. Receptor source: an adult in good health.

This rearrangement joins TRBV24-1 to TRBJ2-1, with 9 bases identical to TRBD1. Germline V gives CDR1 KGHDR, CDR2 SFDVKD. CDR3 length: 14 residues. J gave up 4 bases and V 9 bases, and 6 bases lay outside the gene matches. This CDR3 is CATGDRVRYNEQFF. CDR3 coding DNA: TGTGCCACCGGGGACAGGGTACGATACAATGAGCAGTTCTTC.

This chain links TRBV12-3 or TRBV12-4 with TRBJ1-2; no clear D. Deletions cut 6 bases from V and 4 bases from J, with 6 bases between. The CDR3 sequence is 11 residues long. This CDR3 reads CASSWGYGYTF. DNA for the CDR3: TGTGCCAGCAGCTGGGGCTATGGCTACACCTTC.

This chain links TRBV19 with TRBJ2-1; TRBD2 aligns across 11 bases. Germline loops: CDR1 LNHDA, CDR2 SQIVND (reference sequence). The CDR3 runs 19 residues. The ends lost 3 bases at V and 0 bases at J; junction bases unmatched: 10. CDR3 DNA sequence: TGTGCCAGTAGTATGGGGCCGACTAGCGGGAAGAGCTCCTACAATGAGCAGTTCTTC. This gives the protein CASSMGPTSGKSSYNEQFF.

The rearrangement uses TRBV12-3 or TRBV12-4 and TRBJ1-2; tentatively, D is TRBD1 (5 bases). CDR3 length: 13 residues. The V and J ends lost 3 bases and 5 bases respectively, with 10 bases between them. CDR3 bases: TGTGCCAGCAGTTTCAATCCAGGGTATGGCTACACCTTC. Translating gives CASSFNPGYGYTF.

The rearrangement joins TRBV14 to TRBJ1-1; D is unclear. The CDR3 totals 14 residues. V lost 2 bases and J lost 3, with 10 bases in between. CDR1 is SGHDN, CDR2 FVKESK, per germline. Here the CDR3 DNA reads TGTGCCAGCAGCCAAACGTCTGGGGACACTGAAGCTTTCTTT. Protein sequence: CASSQTSGDTEAFF.

This clone was picked up one time. This chain connects TRBV7-2 to TRBJ1-5; 7 bases align to TRBD1. J lost 5 bases, V lost 5 bases, and 9 bases had no gene match. The germline V gene has CDR1 SGHTA and CDR2 FQGNSA. The CDR3 is 15 amino acids. The CDR3: CASSPHDRADQPQHF. The DNA of the CDR3 is TGTGCCAGCAGCCCCCACGACAGGGCGGATCAGCCCCAGCATTTT.

The chain joins TRBV4-2 to TRBJ2-2; 8 bases fit TRBD2. The V gene end was trimmed by 5 bases and the J gene end by 1 base; junction bases not matched to a gene: 3. In germline, CDR1 is LGHNA, CDR2 YNFKEQ. The CDR3 has 15 amino acids. The CDR3 DNA reads TGTGCCAGCAGCAGGGCGGGAGGGAACACCGGGGAGCTGTTTTTT. It is translated as CASSRAGGNTGELFF.

The chain employs TRBV6-2 or TRBV6-3 and TRBJ2-1, with TRBD1 as a possible D gene (6 bases). This CDR3 is 14 amino acids long. The V end was cut by 3 bases, the J end by 3 bases, with 9 bases between. The V gene's germline CDR1 is MNHEY and CDR2 SVGEGT. DNA of the CDR3: TGTGCCAGCAGTTATCGACAGGACTACAATGAGCAGTTCTTC. Protein product: CASSYRQDYNEQFF.

The CDR3 spells CASSPSTGLGLHNEQFF. DNA for the CDR3: TGTGCCAGCAGCCCCTCCACGGGCCTGGGGCTACACAATGAGCAGTTCTTC. The rearrangement joins TRBV28 to TRBJ2-1, with D perhaps TRBD1 (5 bases). CDR3 size: 17 residues. Germline V gives CDR1 MDHEN, CDR2 SYDVKM. Trimming stripped 6 bases from V and 5 bases from J, with 23 bases between.

The V gene is TRBV3-1 (or the pseudogene TRBV3-2), the J gene TRBJ1-1; D is unclear. The CDR3 length is 12 residues. V lost 0 bases and J 3 bases, leaving 2 bases between the germline ends. Germline CDR1 LGHDT, CDR2 YNNKEL (reference sequence). CDR3 nucleotide sequence: TGTGCCAGCAGCCAAGAGTACACTGAAGCTTTCTTT. Encoded protein: CASSQEYTEAFF.

This chain uses TRBV7-3 with TRBJ2-3, with D perhaps assigned TRBD1 or TRBD2 (6 bases each). The V gene lost 0 bases and the J gene lost 8 bases, with 15 bases spanning the gap. This CDR3 contains 15 residues. Germline V lookup: CDR1 SGHTA, CDR2 FQGTGA. The CDR3 region has the DNA TGTGCCAGCAGCTTAACGGGGGGCCCGATGGGTACGCAGTATTTT. It specifies CASSLTGGPMGTQYF.

The rearrangement uses TRBV18 and TRBJ2-7, with 10 bases lining up with TRBD2. V shed 6 bases, J shed 5 bases, and the junction held 10 bases outside the gene matches. The CDR3 covers 15 residues. Germline CDR1 KGHSH, CDR2 LQKENI. Here the CDR3 reads CASSFSTSGVDEQYF. The CDR3 region has the DNA TGTGCCAGCTCCTTCTCCACTAGCGGGGTCGACGAGCAGTACTTC.

The chain combines TRBV19 with TRBJ1-1; no firm D call. The CDR3 has 13 amino acids. V lost 2 bases and J lost 7, with 11 bases in between. Germline-derived CDR1 and CDR2 are LNHDA and SQIVND (reference sequence). CDR3 DNA sequence: TGTGCCAGTAGTATATCCGACGGAGGTGAAGCTTTCTTT. Its translation is CASSISDGGEAFF.

CDR3 sequence (DNA): TGTGCCAGCAGCCAACCATCTACAGGGGCTGGAAATCAGCCCCAGCATTTT. Translating it yields CASSQPSTGAGNQPQHF. This chain links TRBV4-2 with TRBJ1-5, with TRBD1 matching over 7 bases. Trimming cost V 2 bases and J 4 bases; bases outside gene matches: 11. Germline assignment: CDR1 LGHNA and CDR2 YNFKEQ. The CDR3 has 17 amino acids.

The J gene is TRBJ2-1, the V gene TRBV11-3, with D possibly matching TRBD2 (7 bases). V lost 5 bases and J 5 bases, leaving 16 bases between the germline ends. Germline lookup yields CDR1 SGHNT and CDR2 YENEEA. The CDR3 extends over 15 amino acids. CDR3 nucleotides: TGTGCCAGCAGCCCCGGGAGGCAGGGGAACAATGAGCAGTTCTTC. Residues: CASSPGRQGNNEQFF.

This clone came up a few times. The chain links TRBV13 to TRBJ1-1; unclear D gene. This CDR3 region has 15 residues. The germline V gene encodes CDR1 PRHDT and CDR2 FYEKMQ (reference sequence). V gave up 3 bases and J gave up 0 bases, with 11 bases separating them. CDR3 residues: CASSFRQHMNTEAFF. In DNA, the CDR3 is TGTGCCAGCAGCTTTAGGCAGCACATGAACACTGAAGCTTTCTTT.

This clone was observed a single time. The gene calls are TRBV12-5 and TRBJ1-2; maybe TRBD1 (6 bases). Looked up from germline, CDR1 is LGHNT and CDR2 is FRNRAP. V was clipped by 4 bases and J by 8 bases, with 14 bases between them. The length of the CDR3 is 13 residues. CDR3 in DNA: TGTGCTAGTGGTTCCCTCTCACAGGGAGGCTACACCTTC. Protein sequence: CASGSLSQGGYTF.

The rearrangement links TRBV30 to TRBJ1-2; D perhaps matches TRBD1 (5 bases). The germline gives CDR1 GTSNPN, CDR2 SVGIG (reference sequence). The CDR3 has 13 residues. V lost 7 bases, J lost 4 bases, and 16 bases lay in between. As DNA, the CDR3 is TGTGCCTATGACCTTGGGGCTCGCTATGGCTACACCTTC. This encodes CAYDLGARYGYTF.

This sequence joins TRBV9 and TRBJ1-6, with no clear D. CDR1 and CDR2 (germline): SGDLS, YYNGEE. This CDR3 has 17 amino acids. V gave up 3 bases and J gave up 9 bases, with 22 bases separating them. The CDR3 region is CASSGSHGPVYFSPLHF. The CDR3 DNA reads TGTGCCAGCAGCGGATCACACGGGCCAGTTTATTTTTCACCCCTCCACTTT.

The chain couples TRBV19 to TRBJ1-2; D is possibly TRBD1 (5 bases). V was shortened by 8 bases and J by 4 bases, with 11 bases between the two germline ends. The CDR3 sequence is 12 residues long. Germline V gene data show CDR1 as LNHDA and CDR2 as SQIVND (reference sequence). CDR3 in amino acids: CASSGGGYGYTF. DNA of the CDR3: TGTGCCAGTTCCGGCGGGGGCTATGGCTACACCTTC.

The CDR3 loop is CSVEVDRGQAGELFF. The CDR3 DNA is TGCAGCGTTGAAGTGGACAGGGGGCAAGCCGGGGAGCTGTTTTTT. This chain uses TRBV29-1 with TRBJ2-2; 11 bases are a match to TRBD1. V dropped 1 base and J dropped 6; count of bases not matched to a gene: 4. CDR1 is SQVTM, CDR2 ANQGSEA, per germline. The CDR3 runs 15 residues.

J is TRBJ2-7 and V is TRBV2, with no clear D. In germline, CDR1 is SNHLY, CDR2 FYNNEI. V gave up 1 base and J gave up 2 bases, with 3 bases separating them. The CDR3 extends over 12 amino acids. CDR3 sequence (DNA): TGTGCCAGCAGTGAAGAAGCCTACGAGCAGTACTTC. Its translation: CASSEEAYEQYF.

V and J are TRBV7-9 and TRBJ1-2; 10 positions match TRBD1. The trim removed 1 base at V and 6 bases at J, leaving 11 bases unmatched. Germline lookup yields CDR1 SEHNR and CDR2 FQNEAQ (reference sequence). The CDR3 runs to 17 residues. The CDR3 coding sequence is TGTGCCAGCAGCTTAGATTTATTGTGGGGACAGGGGAATGGCTACACCTTC. Amino acid sequence: CASSLDLLWGQGNGYTF.

The rearrangement joins TRBV7-2 to TRBJ1-5; possible D gene TRBD1, 6 bases. Per the germline V gene, CDR1 is SGHTA and CDR2 is FQGNSA. The CDR3 runs 14 residues. V was cut by 3 bases and J by 4 bases, with 10 bases left in between. This CDR3 is CASSFNQGNQPQHF. The CDR3 bases are TGTGCCAGCAGCTTCAACCAGGGGAATCAGCCCCAGCATTTT.

The genes are TRBV7-2 and TRBJ1-5; TRBD1 aligns across 8 bases. Germline V gene lookup returns CDR1 SGHTA and CDR2 FQGNSA. The CDR3 spans 16 residues. J was trimmed by 0 bases and V by 5 bases; bases with no gene match: 6. The CDR3 region is CASSPTGEYSNQPQHF. CDR3 bases: TGTGCCAGCAGCCCGACAGGGGAGTATAGCAATCAGCCCCAGCATTTT.

The chain is built from TRBV4-3 and TRBJ1-2, with a tentative D call TRBD1 (6 bases). The germline V and J ends were trimmed by 1 base and 1 base, with 13 bases remaining between them. The CDR3 spans 16 residues. In germline, CDR1 is LGHNA, CDR2 YSLEER. DNA for the CDR3: TGCGCCAGCAGCCAAGGGACAGATTTATATAACTATGGCTACACCTTC. Translating it yields CASSQGTDLYNYGYTF.

V gene TRBV6-5 combines with J gene TRBJ1-5; D might be TRBD1 (5 bases). Germline CDR1 MNHEY, CDR2 SVGAGI. The CDR3 covers 14 residues. The ends were cut back, 7 bases at V and 4 bases at J, with 14 bases in the middle. This CDR3 is CASNGRGGNQPQHF. The CDR3 DNA sequence: TGTGCCAGCAACGGGAGGGGAGGAAATCAGCCCCAGCATTTT.